This TCR beta chain emerged from a study of CD8 T cells in ankylosing spondylitis. V dropped 5 bases and J dropped 0; count of bases not matched to a gene: 11. The CDR3 is made up of 19 amino acids. CDR1 is MNHEY and CDR2 is SMNVEV in the germline V gene (reference sequence). In TCRdb, the 5' RACE reads were re-called with MiXCR into one record per CDR3 protein. This table has roughly 180,000 distinct CDR3 sequences, about 13% appearing once. This clonotype was seen only a few times. The clonotype comes from a male donor with ankylosing spondylitis or in good health (not recorded which). The V and J genes are TRBV27 and TRBJ2-7; 15 positions match TRBD2. Sequencing input: blood, either unsorted or a sorted T cell fraction (not recorded which). For the CDR3, the DNA is TGTGCCAGCAGTCTCACGGGACTAGCGGGAGGTGGGAGCTCCTACGAGCAGTACTTC. This translates into CASSLTGLAGGGSSYEQYF.